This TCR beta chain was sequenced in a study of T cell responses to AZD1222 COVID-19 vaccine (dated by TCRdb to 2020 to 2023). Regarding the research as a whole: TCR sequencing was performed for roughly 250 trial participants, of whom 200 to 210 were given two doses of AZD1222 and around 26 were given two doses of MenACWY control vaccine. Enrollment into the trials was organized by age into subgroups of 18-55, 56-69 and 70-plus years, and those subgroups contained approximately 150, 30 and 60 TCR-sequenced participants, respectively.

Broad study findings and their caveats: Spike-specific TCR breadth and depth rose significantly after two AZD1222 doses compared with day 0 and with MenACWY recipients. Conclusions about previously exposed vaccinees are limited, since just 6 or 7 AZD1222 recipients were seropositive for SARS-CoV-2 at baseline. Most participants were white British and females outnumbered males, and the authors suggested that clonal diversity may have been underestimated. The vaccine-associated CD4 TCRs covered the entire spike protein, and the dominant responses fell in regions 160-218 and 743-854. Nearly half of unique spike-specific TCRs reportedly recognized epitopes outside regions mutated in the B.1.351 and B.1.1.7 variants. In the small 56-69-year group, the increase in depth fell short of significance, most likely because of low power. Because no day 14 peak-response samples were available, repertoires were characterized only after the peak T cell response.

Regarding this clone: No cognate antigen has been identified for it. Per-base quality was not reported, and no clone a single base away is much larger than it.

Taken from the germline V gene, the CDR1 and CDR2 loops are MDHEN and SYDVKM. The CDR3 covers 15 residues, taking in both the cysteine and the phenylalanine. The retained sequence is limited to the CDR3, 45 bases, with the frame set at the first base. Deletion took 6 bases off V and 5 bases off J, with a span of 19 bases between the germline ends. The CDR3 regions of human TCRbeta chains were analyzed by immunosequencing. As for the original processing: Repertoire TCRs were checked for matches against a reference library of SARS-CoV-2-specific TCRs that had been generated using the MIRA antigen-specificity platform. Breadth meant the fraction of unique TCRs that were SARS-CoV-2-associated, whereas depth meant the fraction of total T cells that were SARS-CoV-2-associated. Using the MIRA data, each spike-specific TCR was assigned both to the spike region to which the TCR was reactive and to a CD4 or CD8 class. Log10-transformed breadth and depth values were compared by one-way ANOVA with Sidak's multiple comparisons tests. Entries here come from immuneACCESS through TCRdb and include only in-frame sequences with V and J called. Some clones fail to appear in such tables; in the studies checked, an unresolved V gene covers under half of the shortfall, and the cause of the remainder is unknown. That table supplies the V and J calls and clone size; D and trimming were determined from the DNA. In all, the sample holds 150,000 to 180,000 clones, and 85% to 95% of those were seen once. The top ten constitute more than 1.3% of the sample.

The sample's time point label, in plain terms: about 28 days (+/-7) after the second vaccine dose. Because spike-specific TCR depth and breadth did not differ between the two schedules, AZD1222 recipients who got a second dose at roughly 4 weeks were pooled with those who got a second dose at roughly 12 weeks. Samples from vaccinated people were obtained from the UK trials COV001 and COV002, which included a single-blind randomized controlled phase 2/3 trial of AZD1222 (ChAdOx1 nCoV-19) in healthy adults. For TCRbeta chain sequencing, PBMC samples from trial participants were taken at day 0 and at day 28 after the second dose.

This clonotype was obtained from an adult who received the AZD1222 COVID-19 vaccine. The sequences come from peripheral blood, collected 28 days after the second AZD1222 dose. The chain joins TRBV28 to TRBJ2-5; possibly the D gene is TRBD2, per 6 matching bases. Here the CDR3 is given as CASSHRPGGLETQYF. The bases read TGTGCCAGCAGCCACCGACCCGGAGGGCTGGAGACCCAGTACTTC.